Presented here are 3 T cell receptor beta chains from one specimen sequenced in a study of OX40 agonist ivuxolimab in advanced cancers. Receptors were amplified or captured by the immunoSEQ multiplex PCR assay. The clones in this table, taken by TCRdb from immuneACCESS, are in-frame only. Not every clone is retained; where verified, under half of the shortfall comes from an unresolved V gene, and the cause of the rest is unknown. The table for this sample lists tens of thousands of clones; more than 70% of them were counted only once. More than 25% of the sample rests with the top ten. Sample: CD4+ or CD8+ T cells sorted from blood, taken in a trial of the OX40 agonist ivuxolimab. These receptors were collected from an adult with an advanced solid tumor such as melanoma, head and neck, liver or kidney cancer.

The rearrangement links TRBV7-9 to TRBJ1-2, with 9 bases lining up with TRBD1. CDR3 length: 15 residues. CDR1 is SEHNR and CDR2 is FQNEAQ in the germline V gene (reference sequence). Trimming at V came to 1 base and at J to 7 bases, leaving 7 bases not matched to a gene. CDR3 protein: CASSLDRQGDFGYTF. DNA of the CDR3: TGTGCCAGCAGCTTAGATCGACAGGGGGACTTTGGCTACACCTTC.

This clone was seen only a few times. V usage is TRBV14 and J usage is TRBJ2-7; TRBD2 aligns across 11 bases. V lost 8 bases and J lost 3; bases outside the gene matches: 0. CDR1 SGHDN and CDR2 FVKESK come from the germline V gene. The CDR3 contains 12 residues. CDR3 coding DNA: TGTGCCAGCGGGACTAGCGGCTACGAGCAGTACTTC. It is translated as CASGTSGYEQYF.

This sequence joins TRBV19 and TRBJ2-2; D is ambiguous. Trimming pared 7 bases from V and 1 base from J, leaving 13 bases between. The CDR3 spans 15 residues. In germline, CDR1 is LNHDA, CDR2 SQIVND (reference sequence). CDR3 DNA sequence: TGTGCCAGTACCCCGATGGTAGGGAACACCGGGGAGCTGTTTTTT. Amino acids: CASTPMVGNTGELFF. The complete variable domain, with remaining parts taken from reference TRBV19 and TRBJ2-2, reads DGGITQSPKYLFRKEGQNVTLSCEQNLNHDAMYWYRQDPGQGLRLIYYSQIVNDFQKGDIAEGYSVSREKKESFPLTVTSAQKNPTAFYLCASTPMVGNTGELFFGEGSRLTVL.